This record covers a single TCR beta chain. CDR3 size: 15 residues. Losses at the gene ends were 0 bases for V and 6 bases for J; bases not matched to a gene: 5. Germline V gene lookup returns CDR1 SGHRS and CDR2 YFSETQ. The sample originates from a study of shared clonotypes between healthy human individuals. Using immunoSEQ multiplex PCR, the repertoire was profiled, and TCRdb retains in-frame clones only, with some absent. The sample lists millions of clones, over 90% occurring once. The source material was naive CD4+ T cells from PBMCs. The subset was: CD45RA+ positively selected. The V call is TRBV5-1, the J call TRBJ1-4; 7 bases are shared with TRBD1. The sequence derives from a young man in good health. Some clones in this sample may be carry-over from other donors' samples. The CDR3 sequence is CASSLGSGGDEKLFF. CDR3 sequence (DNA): TGCGCCAGCAGCTTGGGGTCAGGGGGAGATGAAAAACTGTTTTTT.